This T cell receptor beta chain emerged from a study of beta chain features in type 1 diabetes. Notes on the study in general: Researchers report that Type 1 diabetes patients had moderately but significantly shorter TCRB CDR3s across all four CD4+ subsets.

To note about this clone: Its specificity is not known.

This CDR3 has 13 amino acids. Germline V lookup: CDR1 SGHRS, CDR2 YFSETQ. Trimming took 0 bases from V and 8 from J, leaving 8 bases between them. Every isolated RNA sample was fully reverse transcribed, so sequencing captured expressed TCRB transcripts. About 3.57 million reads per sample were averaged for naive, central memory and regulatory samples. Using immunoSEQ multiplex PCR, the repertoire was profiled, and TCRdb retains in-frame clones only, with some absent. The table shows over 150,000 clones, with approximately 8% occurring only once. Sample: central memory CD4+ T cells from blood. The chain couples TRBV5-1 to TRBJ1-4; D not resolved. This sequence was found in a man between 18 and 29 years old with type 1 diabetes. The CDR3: CASSLEAREKLFF. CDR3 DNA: TGCGCCAGCAGCTTGGAGGCGAGGGAAAAACTGTTTTTT.